This is a list of T cell receptor beta chains from one sample in a study of Ad26.COV2.S vaccination and SARS-CoV-2 variants. Profiling relied on immunoSEQ multiplex PCR, and the TCRdb table lists in-frame clones only, not all of them. The table shows roughly 500,000 clones, with approximately 92% occurring only once. The source material was peripheral blood, sampled in a trial of Ad26.COV2.S vaccine versus placebo. These receptors all come from a person aged 18 to 59 who received the Ad26.COV2.S COVID-19 vaccine or a placebo. Each CDR3 is given with its conserved first and last residue. D genes are given only for firm matches. Not every row has a clone size; where given, it reads once, few, many or a size class.

D gene,J gene,V gene,clone size,CDR3 DNA,CDR3 protein
TRBD1,TRBJ2-1,TRBV9,NA,TGTGCCAGCAGCGCTTCCGGGACAGCGTTTGAGCAGTTCTTC,CASSASGTAFEQFF
TRBD2,TRBJ2-2,TRBV7-6,NA,TGTGCCAGCAGCCTGGGCCGGGACTATGGACCCGGGGAGCTGTTTTTT,CASSLGRDYGPGELFF
NA,TRBJ1-2,TRBV6-2/TRBV6-3,NA,TGTGCCAGCAGCCCCGCGGGTCGTAACTATGGCTACACCTTC,CASSPAGRNYGYTF
NA,TRBJ1-2,TRBV28,NA,TGTGCCAGCAGTTTCGTGGAGCTTCGGACCGATGCCCCTTATGGTAGCTACACCTTC,CASSFVELRTDAPYGSYTF
NA,TRBJ1-3,TRBV9,NA,TGTGCCAGCAGCGTAGGGTCAAGTACCTCTGGAAACACCATATATTTT,CASSVGSSTSGNTIYF
TRBD1,TRBJ1-1,TRBV30,NA,TGTGCCTGGAGTGCCTGGGACAGGGGTGCCACTGAAGCTTTCTTT,CAWSAWDRGATEAFF
NA,TRBJ2-3,TRBV14,once,TGTGCCAGCAGCCCACAGCCCAGGATTCGCACAGATACGCAGTATTTT,CASSPQPRIRTDTQYF
NA,TRBJ2-6,TRBV7-3,NA,TGTGCCAGCAGCTTAAAAGGATCTGGGGCCAACGTCCTGACTTTC,CASSLKGSGANVLTF
NA,TRBJ1-4,TRBV5-4,NA,TGTGCCAGCAGCACCGCAGCCTTTAATGAAAAACTGTTTTTT,CASSTAAFNEKLFF
NA,TRBJ1-3,TRBV5-1,NA,TGCGCCAGCAGCGTCACTACGGGCCGTTGGAACACCATATATTTT,CASSVTTGRWNTIYF
TRBD1,TRBJ1-4,TRBV5-6,NA,TGTGCCAGCAGCCACAGGGGCCAGGCTAATGAAAAACTGTTTTTT,CASSHRGQANEKLFF
NA,TRBJ2-6,TRBV27,NA,TGTGCCAGCAAGTCGGGACTGAACTCTGGGGCCAACGTCCTGACTTTC,CASKSGLNSGANVLTF
NA,TRBJ1-1,TRBV7-9,few,TGTGCCAGCAGCTTAGCTTCGGGGGGAGTCATGAGTGTGAACACTGAAGCTTTCTTT,CASSLASGGVMSVNTEAFF
NA,TRBJ1-1,TRBV29-1,NA,TGCAGCGTTGAAGGGGGAGGGGCGGCAGGGTGGATGTACACTGAAGCTTTCTTT,CSVEGGGAAGWMYTEAFF
NA,TRBJ1-2,TRBV18,NA,TGTGCCAGCTCACTTAAGGGCGCTACGGGGAGCTACACCTTC,CASSLKGATGSYTF
NA,TRBJ1-5,TRBV19,NA,TGTGCCAGTAGTTACGCACGCAGGGTTGCTCAGCCCCAGCATTTT,CASSYARRVAQPQHF
TRBD1,TRBJ2-3,TRBV5-5,NA,TGTGCCAGCAGCTTGGAAGGACAGGGGGCTACAGATACGCAGTATTTT,CASSLEGQGATDTQYF
TRBD1,TRBJ1-1,TRBV18,NA,TGTGCCAGCTCACCTCTTCCGACAGGGGTGAACACTGAAGCTTTCTTT,CASSPLPTGVNTEAFF
NA,TRBJ2-1,TRBV24-1,NA,TGTGCCACCAGTGATTTCGGTCTCGGGGGACCAAGCTCCTACAATGAGCAGTTCTTC,CATSDFGLGGPSSYNEQFF
NA,TRBJ1-1,TRBV10-3,NA,TGTGCCATCAGTGAGTCGAAACAAGAGGTTCACACTGAAGCTTTCTTT,CAISESKQEVHTEAFF
TRBD1,TRBJ1-5,TRBV6-2/TRBV6-3,few,TGTGCCAGCAGTTCCCTAACAGGGGACAATCAGCCCCAGCATTTT,CASSSLTGDNQPQHF
NA,TRBJ1-2,TRBV4-1,NA,TGCGCCAGCAGCCCCGGGGGCCAAGGTGGCTACACCTTC,CASSPGGQGGYTF
NA,TRBJ2-7,TRBV7-9,NA,TGTGCCAGCAAACCTTCTGGGGGCGACGAGCAGTACTTC,CASKPSGGDEQYF
TRBD1,TRBJ1-1,TRBV27,NA,TGTGCCAGCAGGTACTCGGGACAGATGAACACTGAAGCTTTCTTT,CASRYSGQMNTEAFF
NA,TRBJ1-1,TRBV5-1,NA,TGCGCCAGCAGCCCTCAAGTGGGCACTGAAGCTTTCTTT,CASSPQVGTEAFF